What follows are 9 T cell receptor beta chains derived from one specimen sequenced in a study of T cell responses to AZD1222 COVID-19 vaccine. Profiling relied on immunoSEQ multiplex PCR, and the TCRdb table lists in-frame clones only, not all of them. The data contain over 150,000 clones, over 75% of them singletons. The sample was peripheral blood, taken on day 0 of AZD1222 vaccination. The receptors derive from an adult in good health.

The chain employs TRBV14 and TRBJ1-2; D remains ambiguous. Per the germline V gene, CDR1 is SGHDN and CDR2 is FVKESK. The CDR3 has 14 amino acids. Trimming removed 0 bases from V and 7 bases from J, with 12 bases in between. The CDR3 region has the DNA TGTGCCAGCAGCCAAGATGTGGGTCGGAGTGGCTACACCTTC. It encodes CASSQDVGRSGYTF.

This sequence joins TRBV28 and TRBJ2-2; TRBD1 matches at 7 bases. Germline V gene sequence: CDR1 MDHEN, CDR2 SYDVKM. The CDR3 covers 15 residues. Trimming at V came to 6 bases and at J to 2 bases, leaving 6 bases not matched to a gene. In nucleotides, the CDR3 is TGTGCCAGCAGGAACCGGGACAGAAACACCGGGGAGCTGTTTTTT. Its protein is CASRNRDRNTGELFF.

CDR3 bases: TGTGCCAGCTCACCACCGGCGGAGTATGGCTACACCTTC. Its translation is CASSPPAEYGYTF. V usage is TRBV18 and J usage is TRBJ1-2; no firm D call. The germline V gene encodes CDR1 KGHSH and CDR2 LQKENI. The CDR3 sequence is 13 residues long. Trimming took 0 bases from V and 5 from J, leaving 7 bases between them.

V is TRBV18 and J is TRBJ2-7; D might be TRBD1 (6 bases). V was shortened by 0 bases and J by 4 bases, with 7 bases between the two germline ends. This CDR3 has 13 residues. Per germline, CDR1 KGHSH and CDR2 LQKENI. The CDR3 DNA is TGTGCCAGCTCACCACCCGGACAGTACGAGCAGTACTTC. Amino acids: CASSPPGQYEQYF.

The rearrangement uses TRBV24-1 and TRBJ2-1; D perhaps matches TRBD2 (5 bases). This CDR3 is 13 amino acids long. Germline loops: CDR1 KGHDR, CDR2 SFDVKD. V dropped 3 bases and J dropped 9 bases, with 11 bases sitting between them. The CDR3 nucleotides read TGTGCCACCAGTGATCCAGACTACGGTGAGCAGTTCTTC. Translating it yields CATSDPDYGEQFF.

J is TRBJ1-5 and V is TRBV7-6; TRBD1 matches 9 bases. The junction had 11 bases not matched to a gene; V was cut back by 4 bases and J by 4 bases. The CDR3 has 17 residues. Germline lookup yields CDR1 SGHVS and CDR2 FNYEAQ. The CDR3 protein is CASSSRPGTGLNQPQHF. In nucleotides, the CDR3 is TGTGCCAGCAGCTCTCGCCCTGGGACAGGGCTTAATCAGCCCCAGCATTTT.

The chain links TRBV25-1 to TRBJ2-7; TRBD1 matches 7 bases. V lost 5 bases, J lost 1 base, and 5 bases stayed unmatched. This CDR3 is built from 14 residues. Germline CDR1 reads MGHDK; CDR2 reads SYGVNS. The CDR3 DNA is TGTGCCAGCAGTATTGCAGGGGGATCCTACGAGCAGTACTTC. It codes for CASSIAGGSYEQYF.

This clone was recorded once. The V and J genes are TRBV9 and TRBJ2-5; 8 bases are a match to TRBD1. Germline V gives CDR1 SGDLS, CDR2 YYNGEE. Germline trimming cut 4 bases from V and 5 bases from J; bases unmatched to any gene: 4. There are 13 residues in the CDR3. The DNA for the CDR3 is TGTGCCAGCAGCCCAGGGGGCTGGGAGACCCAGTACTTC. It translates to CASSPGGWETQYF. Together with reference TRBV9 and TRBJ2-5, the CDR3 gives the full variable domain: DSGVTQTPKHLITATGQRVTLRCSPRSGDLSVYWYQQSLDQGLQFLIQYYNGEERAKGNILERFSAQQFPDLHSELNLSSLELGDSALYFCASSPGGWETQYFGPGTRLLVL.

This clone was found once. This chain connects TRBV27 to TRBJ2-7, with D tentatively TRBD1 (6 bases). V was clipped by 6 bases and J by 4 bases, with 19 bases between them. CDR3 length equals 15 residues. Looked up from germline, CDR1 is MNHEY and CDR2 is SMNVEV (reference sequence). The CDR3 coding sequence is TGTGCCAGCAGCCGTAGGGGACAAGGGGATTACGAGCAGTACTTC. Translating it yields CASSRRGQGDYEQYF.